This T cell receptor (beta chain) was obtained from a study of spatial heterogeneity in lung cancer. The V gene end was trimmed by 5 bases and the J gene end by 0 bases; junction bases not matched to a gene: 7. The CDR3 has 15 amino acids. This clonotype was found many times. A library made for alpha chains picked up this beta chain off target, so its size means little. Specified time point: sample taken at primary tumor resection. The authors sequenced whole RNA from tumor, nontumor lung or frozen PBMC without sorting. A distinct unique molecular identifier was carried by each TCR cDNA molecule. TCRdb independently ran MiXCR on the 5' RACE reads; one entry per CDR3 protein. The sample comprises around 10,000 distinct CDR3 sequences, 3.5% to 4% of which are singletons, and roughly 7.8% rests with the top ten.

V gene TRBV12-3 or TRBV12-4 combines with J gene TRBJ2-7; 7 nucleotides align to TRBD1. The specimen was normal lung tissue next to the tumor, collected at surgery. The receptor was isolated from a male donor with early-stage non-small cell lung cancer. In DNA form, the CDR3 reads TGTGCCAGCAGTCGACAGGGTTCCGTCTCCTACGAGCAGTACTTC. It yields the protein CASSRQGSVSYEQYF.